This T cell receptor (beta chain) appears in the sequencing data of a study of cytomegalovirus exposure and HLA in healthy donors. General study points: Reportedly, diagnosis of cytomegalovirus status by the classifier showed high specificity and sensitivity. CMV antigen specificity was confirmed in vitro for a few CMV-associated chains. Subsequent analysis revealed that first-cohort TCR clusters tended to co-occur in the roughly 120 validation repertoires.

Profiling relied on immunoSEQ multiplex PCR, and the TCRdb table lists in-frame clones only, not all of them. The table records over 100,000 clones, roughly nine tenths of them present only once. CDR3 length: 16 residues. The germline V gene has CDR1 PRHDT and CDR2 FYEKMQ (reference sequence). The V and J ends lost 4 bases and 6 bases respectively, with 21 bases between them. The donors were part of the validation cohort of roughly 110 subjects. That cohort was separate from the first cohort, which comprised 666 subjects. This clone was found once. Its target is not known. Sequenced: PBMCs. V and J are TRBV13 and TRBJ1-1, with TRBD1 as a possible D gene (6 bases). This receptor was taken from a woman under 30 in good health and CMV-seronegative. The CDR3, as DNA: TGTGCCAGCAGCTCGATTCACGGACAGAAGACATCTGAAGCTTTCTTT. Protein sequence: CASSSIHGQKTSEAFF.